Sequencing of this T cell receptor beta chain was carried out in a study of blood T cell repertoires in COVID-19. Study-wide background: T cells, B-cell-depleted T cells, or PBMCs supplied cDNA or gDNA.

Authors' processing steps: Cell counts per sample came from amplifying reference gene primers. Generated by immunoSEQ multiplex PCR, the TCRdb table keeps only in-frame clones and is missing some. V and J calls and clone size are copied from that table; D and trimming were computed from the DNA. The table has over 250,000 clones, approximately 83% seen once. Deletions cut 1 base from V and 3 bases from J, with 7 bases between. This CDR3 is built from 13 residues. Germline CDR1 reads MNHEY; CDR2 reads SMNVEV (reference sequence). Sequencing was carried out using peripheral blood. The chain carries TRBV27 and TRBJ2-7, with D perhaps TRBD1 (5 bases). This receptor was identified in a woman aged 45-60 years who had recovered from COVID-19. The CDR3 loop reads CASSLYRFYEQYF. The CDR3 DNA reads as TGTGCCAGCAGTTTATACAGGTTCTACGAGCAGTACTTC.